One and the same sample provided the 4 T cell receptor beta chains below, sequenced in a study of yellow fever vaccine responses in identical twins. TCRdb fed the RT-PCR reads into MiXCR, producing one record per CDR3 protein. The sample yields under 25,000 distinct CDR3 sequences, roughly 72% seen once. This material consisted of T cells from blood (PBMCs), unsorted or a sorted subset (not recorded which), taken before or after yellow fever vaccination (not recorded which). These receptors were taken from a woman aged 18-29 years who received the yellow fever vaccine.

In its sample, this clonotype was seen a few times. The genes are TRBV7-2 and TRBJ2-5; 7 nucleotides agree with TRBD1. The CDR3 totals 15 residues. Trimming took 0 bases from V and 8 from J; bases not matched to a gene: 9. Germline V gene sequence: CDR1 SGHTA, CDR2 FQGNSA. The CDR3 sequence: CASSLASPGQYTQYF. As DNA, the CDR3 is TGTGCCAGCAGCTTAGCGTCCCCGGGACAGTATACCCAGTACTTC. Full variable domain (rest looked up from reference TRBV7-2 and TRBJ2-5): GAGVSQSPSNKVTEKGKDVELRCDPISGHTALYWYRQSLGQGLEFLIYFQGNSAPDKSGLPSDRFSAERTGGSVSTLTIQRTQQEDSAVYLCASSLASPGQYTQYFGPGTRLLVL.

The chain is built from TRBV11-3 and TRBJ2-7; a weak D match, TRBD2 (6 bases). The CDR3 spans 14 residues. The V end lost 2 bases, the J end lost 1 base, and 9 bases lay between the germline ends. The germline gives CDR1 SGHNT, CDR2 YENEEA. The CDR3 nucleotides are TGTGCCAGCAGCTTATTTGGGGGGTCCTACGAGCAGTACTTC. It is translated as CASSLFGGSYEQYF.

The chain combines TRBV24-1 with TRBJ2-5; D may match TRBD1 or TRBD2 (5 bases each). CDR1 is KGHDR, CDR2 SFDVKD, per germline. V lost 4 bases, J lost 5 bases, and 16 bases lay in between. CDR3 length: 15 residues. The CDR3 sequence is CATSDPGSKGETQYF. The CDR3 nucleotides are TGTGCCACCAGTGACCCGGGAAGCAAGGGGGAGACCCAGTACTTC.

This clonotype was seen more than once but under ten times. The chain couples TRBV4-1 to TRBJ1-2; possible D gene TRBD1, 5 bases. Germline lookup yields CDR1 MGHRA and CDR2 YSYEKL. Trimming left V 7 bases short and J 4 bases short, with 13 bases between. This CDR3 contains 13 residues. The CDR3 reads CASTAGGGYGYTF. CDR3 DNA: TGCGCCAGCACCGCCGGGGGGGGCTATGGCTACACCTTC.